Listed here are 20 T cell receptor beta chains from one sample, sequenced in a study of blood T cell repertoires in COVID-19. The assay was immunoSEQ multiplex PCR, and TCRdb's table has in-frame clones only and misses some. The sample has more than 300,000 clones, 92% seen once; the top ten hold approximately 18%. Sequenced input: PBMCs or T cells enriched from blood (not recorded which). The receptors shown here come from a woman younger than 45 who had recovered from COVID-19.

The DNA for the CDR3 is TGCGCCAGCAGCCAAGCAGGAAGGTCCCTCCACTTT. Translating it yields CASSQAGRSLHF. The chain is built from TRBV4-1 and TRBJ1-6; unclear D gene. The germline V and J ends were trimmed by 1 base and 14 bases, with 9 bases remaining between them. This CDR3 has 12 residues. The germline V gene has CDR1 MGHRA and CDR2 YSYEKL.

The CDR3 coding sequence is TGTGCCAGCAGCTTGCGCGGAATTCGTTACAATGAGCAGTTCTTC. It is translated as CASSLRGIRYNEQFF. The V gene is TRBV5-6, the J gene TRBJ2-1; D remains unclear. The CDR3 is made up of 15 amino acids. V was cut by 1 base and J by 4 bases, with 12 bases left in between. Per germline, CDR1 SGHDT and CDR2 YYEEEE.

This clone was found once. The chain recombines TRBV6-1 with TRBJ2-7, with D perhaps matching TRBD1 (6 bases). The germline V gene encodes CDR1 MNHNS and CDR2 SASEGT. Between the trimmed V and J ends, which lost 0 bases and 2 bases, there was a span of 14 bases. There are 16 residues in the CDR3. The CDR3: CASSEAGQGFPYEQYF. The CDR3 bases are TGTGCCAGCAGTGAAGCGGGCCAGGGGTTCCCCTACGAGCAGTACTTC.

The chain has TRBV6-5 and TRBJ1-1; TRBD1 aligns across 9 bases. V lost 5 bases and J lost 5; bases outside the gene matches: 6. The V gene's germline CDR1 is MNHEY and CDR2 SVGAGI. CDR3 length equals 14 residues. CDR3 coding DNA: TGTGCCAGCAGTACACAGGGGGCGCGGACTGAAGCTTTCTTT. Protein product: CASSTQGARTEAFF.

This clone was observed a single time. This chain uses TRBV6-1 with TRBJ2-1; TRBD1 matches 7 bases. Germline V gives CDR1 MNHNS, CDR2 SASEGT. The CDR3 covers 14 residues. V lost 3 bases to trimming and J lost 8 bases; unmatched junction nucleotides: 7. The CDR3 DNA follows: TGTGCCAGCAGTGATACACACAGGGGATATGAGCAGTTCTTC. Amino acids: CASSDTHRGYEQFF.

This chain joins TRBV5-4 and TRBJ1-2; 7 bases are shared with TRBD1. The V gene's germline CDR1 is SGHNT and CDR2 YYREEE (reference sequence). Unmatched junction bases numbered 10, after V lost 4 bases and J lost 4 bases. The CDR3 has 15 residues. The chain's CDR3 is CASSPGRGRSYGYTF. In nucleotides, the CDR3 is TGTGCCAGCAGCCCCGGGAGGGGGCGAAGCTATGGCTACACCTTC.

The table lists this clone with a few counts. This rearrangement joins TRBV2 to TRBJ1-5; a possible D gene is TRBD1 (5 bases). This CDR3 is 15 amino acids long. Trimming removed 8 bases from V and 6 bases from J, with 20 bases in between. CDR1 SNHLY and CDR2 FYNNEI come from the germline V gene. CDR3 DNA sequence: TGTGCCAGCGGGGGGAGGGAGGATGGTGGTCAGCCCCAGCATTTT. This codes for CASGGREDGGQPQHF.

This chain uses TRBV6-5 with TRBJ2-7; 8 positions match TRBD2. The CDR3 contains 14 residues. Germline V gene data show CDR1 as MNHEY and CDR2 as SVGAGI. The V and J ends lost 7 bases and 0 bases, in that order; junction bases with no gene match: 5. For the CDR3, the DNA is TGTGCCAGCAAAGAGACTAGCGCCTCCTACGAGCAGTACTTC. Its protein is CASKETSASYEQYF.

This rearrangement joins TRBV5-1 to TRBJ1-1, with D tentatively TRBD1 (6 bases). Per germline, CDR1 SGHRS and CDR2 YFSETQ. CDR3 length: 13 residues. V shed 4 bases and J shed 2 bases, with 9 bases lying between them. Written as DNA, the CDR3 is TGCGCCAGCAGCCCAGGGGTAAACACTGAAGCTTTCTTT. Translated, it gives CASSPGVNTEAFF.

V and J are TRBV19 and TRBJ1-5, with D possibly being TRBD1 (6 bases). This CDR3 contains 15 residues. Per germline, CDR1 LNHDA and CDR2 SQIVND (reference sequence). V lost 7 bases, J lost 0 bases, and 13 bases lay in between. CDR3 sequence (DNA): TGTGCCAGTAAGGACAGACCTAATAGCAATCAGCCCCAGCATTTT. Amino acid sequence: CASKDRPNSNQPQHF.

V usage is TRBV6-5 and J usage is TRBJ2-7; D is possibly TRBD2 (6 bases). V lost 6 bases, J lost 2 bases, and 11 bases lay in between. The CDR3 extends over 13 amino acids. Looked up from germline, CDR1 is MNHEY and CDR2 is SVGAGI. The CDR3 spells CASRRGGPYEQYF. CDR3 nucleotide sequence: TGTGCCAGCAGGCGGGGTGGCCCCTACGAGCAGTACTTC.

The CDR3: CASSEVDRSSYEQYF. CDR3 nucleotides: TGCGCCAGCAGTGAGGTGGACAGGAGCTCCTACGAGCAGTACTTC. The chain uses TRBV5-1 and TRBJ2-7; 7 bases fit TRBD1. The germline V gene has CDR1 SGHRS and CDR2 YFSETQ. The V gene end was trimmed by 5 bases and the J gene end by 0 bases; junction bases not matched to a gene: 8. This CDR3 is 15 amino acids long.

This clone was picked up a small number of times. This chain's CDR3 is CASSLPGREAFF. CDR3 coding DNA: TGTGCCAGCAGCTTGCCGGGGAGGGAAGCTTTCTTT. V and J are TRBV5-4 and TRBJ1-1; D uncertain. Trimming removed 1 base from V and 8 bases from J, with 9 bases in between. Germline V lookup: CDR1 SGHNT, CDR2 YYREEE (reference sequence). The CDR3 is made up of 12 amino acids. Variable domain in full (rest from reference TRBV5-4 and TRBJ1-1): ETGVTQSPTHLIKTRGQQVTLRCSSQSGHNTVSWYQQALGQGPQFIFQYYREEENGRGNFPPRFSGLQFPNYSSELNVNALELDDSALYLCASSLPGREAFFGQGTRLTVV.

The chain uses TRBV12-5 and TRBJ2-2, with 8 positions matching TRBD1. Germline V gene sequence: CDR1 LGHNT, CDR2 FRNRAP. The V and J ends lost 6 bases and 2 bases, in that order; junction bases with no gene match: 5. The CDR3 consists of 15 residues. CDR3 sequence reads: CASGHGQGNTGELFF. The CDR3 DNA reads as TGTGCTAGTGGCCATGGACAGGGTAACACCGGGGAGCTGTTTTTT. The entire variable domain, with the rest obtained from reference TRBV12-5 and TRBJ2-2, is as follows: DARVTQTPRHKVTEMGQEVTMRCQPILGHNTVFWYRQTMMQGLELLAYFRNRAPLDDSGMPKDRFSAEMPDATLATLKIQPSEPRDSAVYFCASGHGQGNTGELFFGEGSRLTVL.

The chain couples TRBV28 to TRBJ1-1, with 7 nucleotides matching TRBD1. CDR1 and CDR2 (germline): MDHEN, SYDVKM. V shed 3 bases and J 5 bases; nucleotides not matched to a gene: 3. The CDR3 covers 13 residues. CDR3 loop: CASSFQGGTEAFF. The CDR3 DNA reads TGTGCCAGCAGTTTTCAGGGGGGAACTGAAGCTTTCTTT.

This chain joins TRBV5-4 and TRBJ1-4; TRBD1 is a possible D gene (5 bases). The CDR3 runs to 11 residues. Germline CDR1 is SGHNT and CDR2 is YYREEE (reference sequence). Trimming took 0 bases from V and 11 from J, leaving 5 bases between them. The CDR3 spells CASSLAGKLFF. The CDR3 DNA reads TGTGCCAGCAGCTTGGCAGGGAAACTGTTTTTT.

In its sample, this clone was seen once. V gene TRBV19 combines with J gene TRBJ2-5, with 9 bases lining up with TRBD2. The CDR3 loop spans 14 amino acids. The germline V gene encodes CDR1 LNHDA and CDR2 SQIVND (reference sequence). V was pared by 8 bases and J by 4 bases, with 8 bases of the junction left unmatched. CDR3 in DNA: TGTGCCAGTGCTTCCCTAGCGGGGCTAGAGACCCAGTACTTC. It codes for CASASLAGLETQYF.

The chain has TRBV3-1 (or the pseudogene TRBV3-2) and TRBJ1-3; D is undetermined. CDR1 LGHDT and CDR2 YNNKEL come from the germline V gene (reference sequence). The CDR3 sequence is 14 residues long. The V end lost 7 bases, the J end lost 2 bases, and 12 bases lay between the germline ends. This CDR3 reads CASKPDGAGNTIYF. The CDR3 bases are TGTGCCAGCAAGCCTGATGGTGCTGGAAACACCATATATTTT.

The chain carries TRBV4-1 and TRBJ2-7; 7 nucleotides align to TRBD2. Germline V gene lookup returns CDR1 MGHRA and CDR2 YSYEKL. V gave up 0 bases and J gave up 2 bases; unmatched junction bases: 4. The CDR3 consists of 15 residues. Here the CDR3 DNA reads TGCGCCAGCAGCCAAGATGATGCGGGAGCCTACGAGCAGTACTTC. Translation: CASSQDDAGAYEQYF.

The chain recombines TRBV5-1 with TRBJ2-3, with D tentatively TRBD1 (6 bases). Trimming removed 5 bases from V and 4 bases from J, with 14 bases in between. Germline CDR1 and CDR2: SGHRS and YFSETQ. This CDR3 region has 14 residues. This CDR3 is CASRLTGWADTQYF. DNA of the CDR3: TGCGCCAGCAGATTGACAGGTTGGGCAGATACGCAGTATTTT.